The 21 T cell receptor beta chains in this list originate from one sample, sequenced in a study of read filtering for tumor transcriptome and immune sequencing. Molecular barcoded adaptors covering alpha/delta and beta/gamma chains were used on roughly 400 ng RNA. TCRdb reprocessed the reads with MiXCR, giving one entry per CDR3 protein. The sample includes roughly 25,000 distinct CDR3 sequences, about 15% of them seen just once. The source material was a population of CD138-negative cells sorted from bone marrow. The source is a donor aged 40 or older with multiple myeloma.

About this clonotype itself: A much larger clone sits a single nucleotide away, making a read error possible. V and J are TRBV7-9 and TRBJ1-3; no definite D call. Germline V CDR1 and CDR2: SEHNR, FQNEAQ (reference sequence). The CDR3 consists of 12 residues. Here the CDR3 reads CASSPDGSTIYF. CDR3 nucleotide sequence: TGTGCCAGCAGCCCCGATGGAAGCACCATATATTTT.

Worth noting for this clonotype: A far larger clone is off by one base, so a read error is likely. This chain's CDR3 is CASSQDHVPADTRYF. The CDR3 nucleotides read TGTGCCAGCAGCCAAGATCACGTTCCGGCAGATACGCGGTATTTT. The V and J genes are TRBV3-1 and TRBJ1-4; D uncertain. This CDR3 comprises 15 residues. CDR1 is LGHDT and CDR2 is YNNKEL in the germline V gene (reference sequence).

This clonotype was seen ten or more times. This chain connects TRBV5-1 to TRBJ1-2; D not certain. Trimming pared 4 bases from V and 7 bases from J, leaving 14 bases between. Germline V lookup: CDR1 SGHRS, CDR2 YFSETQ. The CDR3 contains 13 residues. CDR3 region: CASSPIETTGYTF. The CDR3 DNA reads TGCGCCAGCAGCCCCATTGAAACGACTGGCTACACCTTC. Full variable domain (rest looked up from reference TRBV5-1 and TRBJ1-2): KAGVTQTPRYLIKTRGQQVTLSCSPISGHRSVSWYQQTPGQGLQFLFEYFSETQRNKGNFPGRFSGRQFSNSRSEMNVSTLELGDSALYLCASSPIETTGYTFGSGTRLTVV.

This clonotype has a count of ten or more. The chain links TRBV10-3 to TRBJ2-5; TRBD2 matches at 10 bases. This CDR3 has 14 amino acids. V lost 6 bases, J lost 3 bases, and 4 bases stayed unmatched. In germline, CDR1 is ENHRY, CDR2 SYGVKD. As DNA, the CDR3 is TGTGCCATCAGGCCCACTAGCGGGGAAGAGACCCAGTACTTC. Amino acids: CAIRPTSGEETQYF.

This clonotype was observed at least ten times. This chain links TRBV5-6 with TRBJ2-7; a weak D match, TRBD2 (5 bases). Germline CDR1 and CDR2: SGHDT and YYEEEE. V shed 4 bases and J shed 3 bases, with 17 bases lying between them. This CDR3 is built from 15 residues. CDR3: CASSGSGPKFYEQYF. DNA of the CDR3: TGTGCCAGCAGCGGGAGTGGCCCAAAGTTCTACGAGCAGTACTTC.

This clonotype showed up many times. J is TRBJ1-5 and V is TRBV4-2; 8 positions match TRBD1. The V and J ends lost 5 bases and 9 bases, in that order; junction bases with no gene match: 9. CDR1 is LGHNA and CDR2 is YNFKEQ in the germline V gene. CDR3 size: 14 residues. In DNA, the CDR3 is TGTGCCAGCAGCATAATGGGACAGGCGGGGCCCCAGCATTTT. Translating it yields CASSIMGQAGPQHF.

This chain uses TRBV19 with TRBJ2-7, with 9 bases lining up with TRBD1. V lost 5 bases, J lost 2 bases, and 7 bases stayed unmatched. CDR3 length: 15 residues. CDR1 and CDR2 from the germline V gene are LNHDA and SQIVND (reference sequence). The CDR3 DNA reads TGTGCCAGTAGTCCCGGGACAGGGTTTGCCTACGAGCAGTACTTC. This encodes CASSPGTGFAYEQYF. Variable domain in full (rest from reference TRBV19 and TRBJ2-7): DGGITQSPKYLFRKEGQNVTLSCEQNLNHDAMYWYRQDPGQGLRLIYYSQIVNDFQKGDIAEGYSVSREKKESFPLTVTSAQKNPTAFYLCASSPGTGFAYEQYFGPGTRLTVT.

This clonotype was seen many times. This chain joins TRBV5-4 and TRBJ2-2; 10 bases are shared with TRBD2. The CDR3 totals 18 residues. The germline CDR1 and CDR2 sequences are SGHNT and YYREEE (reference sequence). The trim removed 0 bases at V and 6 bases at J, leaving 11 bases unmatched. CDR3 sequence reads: CASSLELVAGGGPGELFF. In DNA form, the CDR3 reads TGTGCCAGCAGCTTGGAGTTAGTAGCGGGAGGAGGCCCCGGGGAGCTGTTTTTT.

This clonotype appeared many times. CDR3 sequence reads: CASSPPASSGETQYF. The CDR3 bases are TGTGCCAGCTCACCACCGGCTAGCTCGGGAGAGACCCAGTACTTC. The V call is TRBV18, the J call TRBJ2-5; D is perhaps TRBD2 (5 bases). The ends were cut back, 0 bases at V and 4 bases at J, with 12 bases in the middle. Germline V CDR1 and CDR2: KGHSH, LQKENI. This CDR3 spans 15 amino acids.

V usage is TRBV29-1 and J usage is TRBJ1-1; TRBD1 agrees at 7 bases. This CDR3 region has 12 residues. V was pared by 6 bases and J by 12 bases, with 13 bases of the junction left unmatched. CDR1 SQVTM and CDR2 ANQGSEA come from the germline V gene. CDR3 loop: CSVGDSYTKTFF. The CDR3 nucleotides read TGCAGCGTGGGGGACAGCTACACTAAAACTTTCTTT. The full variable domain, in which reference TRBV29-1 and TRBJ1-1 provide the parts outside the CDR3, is SAVISQKPSRDICQRGTSLTIQCQVDSQVTMMFWYRQQPGQSLTLIATANQGSEATYESGFVIDKFPISRPNLTFSTLTVSNMSPEDSSIYLCSVGDSYTKTFFGQGTRLTVV.

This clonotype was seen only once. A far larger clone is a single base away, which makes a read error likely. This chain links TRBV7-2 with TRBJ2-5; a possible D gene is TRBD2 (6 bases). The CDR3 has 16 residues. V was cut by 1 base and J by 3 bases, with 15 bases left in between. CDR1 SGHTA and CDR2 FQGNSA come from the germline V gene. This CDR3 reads CASSLGGVGSKETQYF. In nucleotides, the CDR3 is TGTGCCAGCAGCTTAGGGGGGGTGGGGAGCAAAGAGACCCAGTACTTC.

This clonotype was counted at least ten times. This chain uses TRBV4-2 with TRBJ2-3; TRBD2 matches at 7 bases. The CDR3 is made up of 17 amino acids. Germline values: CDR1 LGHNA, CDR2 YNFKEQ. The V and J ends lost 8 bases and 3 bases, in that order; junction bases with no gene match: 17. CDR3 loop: CASRLTQRDLPTDTQYF. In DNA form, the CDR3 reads TGTGCCAGCCGCCTCACTCAGCGGGACCTACCTACAGATACGCAGTATTTT.

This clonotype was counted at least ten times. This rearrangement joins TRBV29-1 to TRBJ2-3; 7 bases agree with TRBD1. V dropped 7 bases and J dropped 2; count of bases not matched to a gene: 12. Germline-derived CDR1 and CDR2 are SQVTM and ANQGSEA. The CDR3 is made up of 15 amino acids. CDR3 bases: TGCAGCGGATCCAAGACAGGGCGCTACACAGATACGCAGTATTTT. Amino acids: CSGSKTGRYTDTQYF.

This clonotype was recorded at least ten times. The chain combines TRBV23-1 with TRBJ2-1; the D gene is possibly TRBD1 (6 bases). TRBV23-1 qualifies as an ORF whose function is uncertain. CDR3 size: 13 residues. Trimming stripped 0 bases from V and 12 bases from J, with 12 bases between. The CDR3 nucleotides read TGCGCCAGCAGTCAATCCAGGGGAATGTTGCAGTTCTTC. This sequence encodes CASSQSRGMLQFF.

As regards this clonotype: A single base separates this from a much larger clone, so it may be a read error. CDR3: CSAPSLGQDLSGAEAFF. The CDR3, as DNA: TGCAGTGCCCCAAGTTTGGGACAGGACCTTTCCGGGGCTGAAGCTTTCTTT. The rearrangement uses TRBV20-1 and TRBJ1-1, with 8 nucleotides matching TRBD1. This CDR3 spans 17 amino acids. Germline lookup yields CDR1 DFQATT and CDR2 SNEGSKA (reference sequence). With 6 bases clipped from V and 6 bases from J, the junction kept 21 bases outside the gene matches.

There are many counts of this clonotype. CDR3 amino acids: CASSSPLLAGGLKDEQFF. CDR3 DNA: TGCGCCAGCAGCTCCCCCCTTCTAGCGGGAGGGCTTAAGGATGAGCAGTTCTTC. V gene TRBV5-1 combines with J gene TRBJ2-1; TRBD2 agrees at 12 bases. This CDR3 comprises 18 residues. The V gene end was trimmed by 3 bases and the J gene end by 8 bases; junction bases not matched to a gene: 15. Per germline, CDR1 SGHRS and CDR2 YFSETQ.

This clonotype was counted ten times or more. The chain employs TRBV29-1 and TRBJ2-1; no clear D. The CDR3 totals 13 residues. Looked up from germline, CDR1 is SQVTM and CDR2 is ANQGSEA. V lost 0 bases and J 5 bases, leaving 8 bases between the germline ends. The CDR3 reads CSVEDPRNNEQFF. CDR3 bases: TGCAGCGTTGAAGATCCCAGGAACAATGAGCAGTTCTTC.

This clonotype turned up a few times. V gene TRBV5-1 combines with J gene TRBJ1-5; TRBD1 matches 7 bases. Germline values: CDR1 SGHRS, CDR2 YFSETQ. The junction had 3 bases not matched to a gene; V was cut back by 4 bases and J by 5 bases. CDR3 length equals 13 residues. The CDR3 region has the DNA TGCGCCAGCAGCCCCAGGGGGGATCAGCCCCAGCATTTT. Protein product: CASSPRGDQPQHF.

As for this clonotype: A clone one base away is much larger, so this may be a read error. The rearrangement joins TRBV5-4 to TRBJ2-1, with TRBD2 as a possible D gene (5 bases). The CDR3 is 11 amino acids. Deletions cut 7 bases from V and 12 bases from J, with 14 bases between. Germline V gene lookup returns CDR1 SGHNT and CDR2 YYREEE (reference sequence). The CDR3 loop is CASLGANGQFF. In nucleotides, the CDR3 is TGTGCCAGCCTGGGAGCGAACGGGCAGTTCTTC.

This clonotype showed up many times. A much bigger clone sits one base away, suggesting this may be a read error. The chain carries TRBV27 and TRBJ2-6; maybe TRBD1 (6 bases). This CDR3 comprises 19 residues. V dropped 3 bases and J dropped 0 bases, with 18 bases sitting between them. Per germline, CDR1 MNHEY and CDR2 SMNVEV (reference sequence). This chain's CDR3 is CASSFEVATGGSGANVLTF. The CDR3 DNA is TGTGCCAGCAGTTTTGAGGTCGCGACAGGTGGCTCTGGGGCCAACGTCCTGACTTTC.

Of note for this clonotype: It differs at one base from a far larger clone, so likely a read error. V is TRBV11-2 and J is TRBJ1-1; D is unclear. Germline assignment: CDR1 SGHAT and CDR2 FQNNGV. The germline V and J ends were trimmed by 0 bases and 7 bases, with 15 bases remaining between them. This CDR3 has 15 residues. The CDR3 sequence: CASSLEGMGIDEAFF. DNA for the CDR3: TGTGCCAGCAGCTTAGAAGGTATGGGAATAGATGAAGCTTTCTTT.